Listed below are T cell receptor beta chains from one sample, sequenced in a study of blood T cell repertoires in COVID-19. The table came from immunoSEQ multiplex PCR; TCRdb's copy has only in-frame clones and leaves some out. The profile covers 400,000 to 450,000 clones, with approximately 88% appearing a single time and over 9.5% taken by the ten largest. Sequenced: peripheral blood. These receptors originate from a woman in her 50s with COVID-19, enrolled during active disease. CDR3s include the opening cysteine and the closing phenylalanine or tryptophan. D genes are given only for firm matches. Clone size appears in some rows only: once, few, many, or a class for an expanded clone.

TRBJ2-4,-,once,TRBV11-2,CASSSRVPKNIQYF,TGTGCCAGCAGCTCCAGGGTCCCCAAAAACATTCAGTACTTC
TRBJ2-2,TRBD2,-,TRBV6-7,CASSYRNSFLQSGGASVGELFF,TGTGCCAGCAGTTACCGTAACTCGTTCCTACAGAGCGGGGGGGCCTCGGTCGGGGAGCTGTTTTTT
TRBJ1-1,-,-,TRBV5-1,CASSPSRSRETEAFF,TGCGCCAGCAGCCCGTCGAGGAGTAGGGAGACTGAAGCTTTCTTT
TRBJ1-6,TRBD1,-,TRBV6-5,CASSLSSGGGSPLHF,TGTGCCAGCAGTCTATCCTCAGGGGGAGGTTCACCCCTCCACTTT
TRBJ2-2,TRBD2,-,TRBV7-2,CASSLPGGTGELFF,TGTGCCAGCAGCTTACCGGGGGGGACCGGGGAGCTGTTTTTT
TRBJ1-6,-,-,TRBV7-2,CASSFHRRSPGPSPLHF,TGTGCCAGCAGCTTCCACCGAAGGTCCCCAGGGCCATCACCCCTCCACTTT
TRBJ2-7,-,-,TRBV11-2,CASSLMGDNYEQYF,TGTGCCAGCAGCTTAATGGGGGACAACTACGAGCAGTACTTC
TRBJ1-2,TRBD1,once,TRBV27,CASSLGQGLGYTF,TGTGCCAGCAGTTTGGGACAGGGGTTGGGCTACACCTTC
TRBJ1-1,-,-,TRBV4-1,CASSQATGGGPAFF,TGCGCCAGCAGCCAAGCTACGGGGGGCGGGCCGGCTTTCTTT
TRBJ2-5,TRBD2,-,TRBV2,CASSEAAGGLAETQYF,TGTGCCAGCAGTGAAGCCGCGGGGGGGCTCGCAGAGACCCAGTACTTC
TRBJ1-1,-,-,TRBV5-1,CASSLEGSMNTEAFF,TGCGCCAGCAGCTTGGAGGGGTCCATGAACACTGAAGCTTTCTTT
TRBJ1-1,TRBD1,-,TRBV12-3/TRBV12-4,CASTRTGPEAFF,TGTGCCAGCACTAGGACAGGTCCTGAAGCTTTCTTT
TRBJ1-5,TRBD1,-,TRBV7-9,CASSKTGANQPQHF,TGTGCCAGCAGTAAAACAGGGGCCAATCAGCCCCAGCATTTT
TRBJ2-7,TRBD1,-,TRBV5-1,CASSLGQGPVSEQYF,TGCGCCAGCAGCTTGGGACAGGGCCCCGTTAGTGAGCAGTACTTC
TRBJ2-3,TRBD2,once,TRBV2,CASRASGGAHTQYF,TGTGCCAGCAGGGCAAGCGGGGGGGCTCATACGCAGTATTTT
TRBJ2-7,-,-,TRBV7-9,CASNPDRNTQEQYF,TGTGCCAGCAATCCCGACAGGAATACTCAGGAGCAGTACTTC
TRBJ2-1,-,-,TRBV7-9,CASTTFTEQFF,TGTGCCAGCACCACGTTCACAGAGCAGTTCTTC
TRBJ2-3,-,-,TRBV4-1,CASSPNPVTESDF,TGCGCCAGCAGCCCTAACCCGGTGACAGAAAGTGATTTT
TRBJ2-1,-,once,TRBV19,CASSMGGYNEQFF,TGTGCCAGTAGTATGGGCGGGTACAATGAGCAGTTCTTC
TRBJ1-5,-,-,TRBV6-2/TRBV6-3,CASSYGGGGNQPQHF,TGTGCCAGCAGTTACGGCGGGGGCGGCAATCAGCCCCAGCATTTT
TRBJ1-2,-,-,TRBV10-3,CASPGGPVGYGYTF,TGTGCCAGCCCCGGGGGGCCGGTTGGCTATGGCTACACCTTC
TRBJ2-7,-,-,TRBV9,CASSSPPRRPCEQYF,TGTGCCAGCAGCTCCCCCCCGCGCCGTCCCTGCGAGCAGTACTTC
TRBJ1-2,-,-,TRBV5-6,CASSFTPVGSSLMGYTF,TGTGCCAGCAGCTTTACCCCCGTAGGGAGTTCATTAATGGGCTACACCTTC
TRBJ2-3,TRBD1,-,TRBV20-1,CSASSHTRDRDGGDTQYF,TGCAGTGCTAGTTCTCATACGCGGGACAGGGATGGTGGAGATACGCAGTATTTT